This entry describes one T cell receptor beta chain. Its specificity is unknown. After removal of 6 bases from V and 0 bases from J, the junction contained 3 bases not matched to a gene. CDR3 length: 15 residues. Germline lookup yields CDR1 LNHDA and CDR2 SQIVND (reference sequence). Sequencing was performed with immunoSEQ multiplex PCR; in TCRdb, only in-frame clones are kept and a portion is missing. The sample yields 30,000 to 40,000 clones, about 90% seen once. The data were obtained in a study of OX40 agonist ivuxolimab in advanced cancers. Study background: Age averaged about 60 years (range roughly 23 to 79), and more than 80% were male. Broader study findings: By week 6 at 0.1 to 3.0 mg/kg, blood CD4+ and CD8+ T cells had expanded clonally.

Systemic immunosuppression or autoimmune disease history was grounds to exclude patients. Sequenced here: CD4+ or CD8+ T cells sorted from blood, sampled in a trial of the OX40 agonist ivuxolimab. This TCR derives from an adult with an advanced solid tumor such as melanoma, head and neck, liver or kidney cancer. The V call is TRBV19, the J call TRBJ2-1; 9 bases fit TRBD2. This CDR3 reads CASRASGASYNEQFF. In DNA, the CDR3 is TGTGCCAGTAGGGCTAGCGGGGCCTCCTACAATGAGCAGTTCTTC. The full variable domain, rest sourced from reference TRBV19 and TRBJ2-1, is DGGITQSPKYLFRKEGQNVTLSCEQNLNHDAMYWYRQDPGQGLRLIYYSQIVNDFQKGDIAEGYSVSREKKESFPLTVTSAQKNPTAFYLCASRASGASYNEQFFGPGTRLTVL.